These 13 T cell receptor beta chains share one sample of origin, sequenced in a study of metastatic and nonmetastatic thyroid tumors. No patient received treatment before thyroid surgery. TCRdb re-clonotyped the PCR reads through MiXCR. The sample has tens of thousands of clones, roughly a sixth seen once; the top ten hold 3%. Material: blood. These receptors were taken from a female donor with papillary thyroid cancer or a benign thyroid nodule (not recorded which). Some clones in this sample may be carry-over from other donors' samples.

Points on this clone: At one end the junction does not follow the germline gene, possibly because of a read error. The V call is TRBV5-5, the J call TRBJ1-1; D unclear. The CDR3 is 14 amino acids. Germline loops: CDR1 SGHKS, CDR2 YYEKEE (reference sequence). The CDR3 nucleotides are TGTGCCAGCAGCTTGGTTGGCATATCCTACGAGCAGTGCTTT. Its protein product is CASSLVGISYEQCF.

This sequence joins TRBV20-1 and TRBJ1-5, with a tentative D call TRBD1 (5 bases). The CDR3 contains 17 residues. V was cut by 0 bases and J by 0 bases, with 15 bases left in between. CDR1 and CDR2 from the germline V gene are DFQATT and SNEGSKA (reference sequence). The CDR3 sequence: CSAREKLGVHSNQPQHF. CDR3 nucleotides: TGCAGTGCTAGAGAAAAGTTGGGGGTGCATAGCAATCAGCCCCAGCATTTT.

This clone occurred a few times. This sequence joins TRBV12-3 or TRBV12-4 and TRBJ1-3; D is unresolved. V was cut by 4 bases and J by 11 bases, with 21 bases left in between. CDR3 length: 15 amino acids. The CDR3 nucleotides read TGTGCCAGCAGTTCAAATATGGACGGCCGGAACTCCATATATTTT. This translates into CASSSNMDGRNSIYF.

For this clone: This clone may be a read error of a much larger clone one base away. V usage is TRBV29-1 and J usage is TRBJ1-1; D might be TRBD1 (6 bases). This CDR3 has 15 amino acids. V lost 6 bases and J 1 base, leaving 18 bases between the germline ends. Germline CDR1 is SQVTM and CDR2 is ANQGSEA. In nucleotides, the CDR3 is TGCAGCGTCCGAAGTGGGGGGGCAGGGAACACTGAAGCTTTCTTT. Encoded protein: CSVRSGGAGNTEAFF.

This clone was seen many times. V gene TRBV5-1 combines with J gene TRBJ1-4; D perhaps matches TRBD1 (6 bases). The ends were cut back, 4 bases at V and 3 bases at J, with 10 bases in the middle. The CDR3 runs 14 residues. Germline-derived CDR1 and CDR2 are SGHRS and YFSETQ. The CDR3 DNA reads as TGCGCCAGCAGCACCAGGGGATCTAATGAAAAACTGTTTTTT. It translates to CASSTRGSNEKLFF.

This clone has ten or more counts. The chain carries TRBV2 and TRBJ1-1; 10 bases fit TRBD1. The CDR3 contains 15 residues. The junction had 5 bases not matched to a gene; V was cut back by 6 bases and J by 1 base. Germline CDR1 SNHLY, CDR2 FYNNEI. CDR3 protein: CASRQTGGWNTEAFF. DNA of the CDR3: TGTGCCAGCAGACAGACAGGGGGCTGGAACACTGAAGCTTTCTTT.

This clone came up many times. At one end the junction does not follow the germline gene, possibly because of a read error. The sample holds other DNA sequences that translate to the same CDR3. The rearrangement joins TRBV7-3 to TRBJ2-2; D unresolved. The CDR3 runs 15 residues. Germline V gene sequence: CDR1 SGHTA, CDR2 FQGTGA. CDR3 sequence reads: CASSLGSLNTGELFF. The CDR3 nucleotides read TGCGCCAGCAGCTTGGGCAGCTTGAACACCGGGGAGCTGTTTTTT.

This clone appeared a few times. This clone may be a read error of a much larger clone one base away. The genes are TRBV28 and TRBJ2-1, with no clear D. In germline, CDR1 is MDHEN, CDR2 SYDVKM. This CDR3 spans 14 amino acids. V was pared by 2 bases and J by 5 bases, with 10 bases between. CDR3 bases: TGTGCCAGCAGTTTAAGGTGGCGCCACAATGAGCAGTTCTTC. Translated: CASSLRWRHNEQFF. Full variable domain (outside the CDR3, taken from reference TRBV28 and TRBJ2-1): DVKVTQSSRYLVKRTGEKVFLECVQDMDHENMFWYRQDPGLGLRLIYFSYDVKMKEKGDIPEGYSVSREKKERFSLILESASTNQTSMYLCASSLRWRHNEQFFGPGTRLTVL.

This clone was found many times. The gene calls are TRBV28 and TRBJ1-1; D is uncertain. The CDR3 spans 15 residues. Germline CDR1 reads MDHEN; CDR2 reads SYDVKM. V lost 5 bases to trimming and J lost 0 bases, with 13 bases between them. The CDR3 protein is CASSPSRPVNTEAFF. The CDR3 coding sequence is TGTGCCAGCAGTCCTTCTCGCCCAGTGAACACTGAAGCTTTCTTT.

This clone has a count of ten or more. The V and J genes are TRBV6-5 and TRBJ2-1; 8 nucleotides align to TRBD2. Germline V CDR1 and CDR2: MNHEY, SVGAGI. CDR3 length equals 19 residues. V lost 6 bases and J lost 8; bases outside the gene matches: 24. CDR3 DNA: TGTGCCAGCAGGGGGTTCACTTGGACTTGGACTAGCTCTCACGATGAGCAGTTCTTC. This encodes CASRGFTWTWTSSHDEQFF.

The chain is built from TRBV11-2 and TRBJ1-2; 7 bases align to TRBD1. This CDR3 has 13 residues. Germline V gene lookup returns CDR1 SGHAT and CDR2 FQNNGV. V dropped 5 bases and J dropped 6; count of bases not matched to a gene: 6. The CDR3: CASSSTGVHGYTF. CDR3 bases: TGTGCCAGCAGCAGTACAGGGGTGCATGGCTACACCTTC.

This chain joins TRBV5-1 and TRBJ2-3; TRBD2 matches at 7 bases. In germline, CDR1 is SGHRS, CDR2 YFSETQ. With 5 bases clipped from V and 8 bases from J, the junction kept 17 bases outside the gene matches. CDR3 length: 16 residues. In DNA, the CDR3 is TGCGCCAGCAGATTAAGAGTTTCTAGCGGAGGGGCTACGCAGTATTTT. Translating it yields CASRLRVSSGGATQYF.

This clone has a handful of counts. CDR3 nucleotide sequence: TGTGCCAGCAGGCTCCTGAACCAATGGACCGGGGAGCTGTTTTTT. Residues: CASRLLNQWTGELFF. V is TRBV6-1 and J is TRBJ2-2, with unresolved D. This CDR3 has 15 amino acids. Germline loops: CDR1 MNHNS, CDR2 SASEGT. Trimming took 6 bases from V and 5 from J, leaving 16 bases between them.